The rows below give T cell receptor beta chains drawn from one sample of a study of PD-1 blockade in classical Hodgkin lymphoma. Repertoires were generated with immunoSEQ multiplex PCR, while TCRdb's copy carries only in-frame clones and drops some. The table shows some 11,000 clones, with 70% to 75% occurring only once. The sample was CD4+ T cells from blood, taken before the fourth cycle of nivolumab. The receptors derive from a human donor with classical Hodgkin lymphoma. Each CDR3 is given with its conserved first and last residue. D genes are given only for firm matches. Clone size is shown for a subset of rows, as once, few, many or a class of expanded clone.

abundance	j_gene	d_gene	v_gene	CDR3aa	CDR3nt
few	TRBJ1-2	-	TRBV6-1	CASSRDTSYGYTF	TGTGCCAGCAGCCGGGACACTTCCTATGGCTACACCTTC
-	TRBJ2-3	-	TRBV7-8	CASTPGFRSVNTDTQYF	TGTGCCAGCACCCCAGGGTTCCGGTCCGTAAACACAGATACGCAGTATTTT
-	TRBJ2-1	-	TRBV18	CASSLSRVLSHEQFF	TGTGCCAGCTCCCTATCGAGGGTATTATCGCATGAGCAGTTCTTC
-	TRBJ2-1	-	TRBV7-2	CASSARFWEQFF	TGTGCCAGCAGCGCCCGCTTTTGGGAGCAGTTCTTC
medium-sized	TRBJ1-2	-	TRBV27	CASRMGGSWGYTF	TGTGCCAGCAGGATGGGGGGGTCGTGGGGCTACACCTTC
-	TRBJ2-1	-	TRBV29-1	CSVEIFAGPTNEQFF	TGCAGCGTTGAAATTTTTGCGGGGCCCACCAATGAGCAGTTCTTC
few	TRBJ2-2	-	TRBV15	CATSRDRLARELFF	TGTGCCACCAGCAGAGATCGGCTCGCCCGGGAGCTGTTTTTT
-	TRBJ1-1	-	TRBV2	CASSEARGTSRNTEAFF	TGTGCCAGCAGTGAAGCCCGGGGGACTAGTAGGAACACTGAAGCTTTCTTT
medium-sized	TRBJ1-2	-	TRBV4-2	CASSQDSSVGNGGYTF	TGTGCCAGCAGCCAAGACTCCTCCGTAGGGAATGGTGGCTACACCTTC
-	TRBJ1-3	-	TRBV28	CASSGDTGSGNTIYF	TGTGCCAGCAGTGGCGATACTGGAAGTGGAAACACCATATATTTT
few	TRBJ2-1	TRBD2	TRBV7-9	CASSFPSGTYNEQFF	TGTGCCAGCAGCTTCCCTAGCGGGACCTACAATGAGCAGTTCTTC
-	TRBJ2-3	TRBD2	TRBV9	CASSVYRASGRDTQYF	TGTGCCAGCAGCGTCTATCGGGCTAGCGGGAGAGATACGCAGTATTTT
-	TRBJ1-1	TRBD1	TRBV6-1	CAITDRGLKEAFF	TGTGCCATCACGGACAGGGGGCTGAAAGAAGCTTTCTTT
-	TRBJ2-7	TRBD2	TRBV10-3	CAISSRTSFNEQYF	TGTGCCATCAGTTCTAGGACTAGCTTCAACGAGCAGTACTTC
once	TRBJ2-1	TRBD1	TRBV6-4	CASSDMRQGNNEQFF	TGTGCCAGCAGTGACATGAGACAGGGTAACAATGAGCAGTTCTTC
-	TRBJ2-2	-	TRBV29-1	CSVFSANTGELFF	TGCAGCGTTTTTTCGGCGAACACCGGGGAGCTGTTTTTT
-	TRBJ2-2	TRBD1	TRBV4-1	CASSSRTGMNTGELFF	TGCGCCAGCAGCTCCCGGACAGGGATGAACACCGGGGAGCTGTTTTTT
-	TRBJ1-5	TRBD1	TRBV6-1	CASRDRGWNQPQHF	TGTGCCAGCAGGGACAGGGGGTGGAATCAGCCCCAGCATTTT
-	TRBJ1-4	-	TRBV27	CASSKQAYSTNEKLFF	TGTGCCAGCAGCAAACAGGCCTACTCAACTAATGAAAAACTGTTTTTT
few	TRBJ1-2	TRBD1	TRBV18	CASSPGTGVGYTF	TGTGCCAGCTCACCCGGGACAGGTGTGGGCTACACCTTC
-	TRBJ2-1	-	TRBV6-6	CASSHQAVYYNEQFF	TGTGCCAGCAGCCACCAAGCGGTGTACTACAATGAGCAGTTCTTC
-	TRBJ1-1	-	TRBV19	CASRGLPATEAFF	TGTGCCAGTAGAGGCCTCCCGGCCACTGAAGCTTTCTTT
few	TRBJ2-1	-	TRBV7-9	CASSLVGSFTYNEQFF	TGTGCCAGCAGCCTCGTAGGGAGTTTCACCTACAATGAGCAGTTCTTC
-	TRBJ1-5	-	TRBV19	CASSGKQASNQPQHF	TGTGCCAGTAGTGGCAAACAGGCGAGCAATCAGCCCCAGCATTTT
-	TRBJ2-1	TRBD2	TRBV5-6	CASSLLAGTKEQFF	TGTGCCAGCAGCTTGCTAGCGGGGACCAAAGAGCAGTTCTTC
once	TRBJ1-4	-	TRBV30	CAWRRKQQGSEKLFF	TGTGCCTGGAGGCGTAAGCAGCAAGGGTCTGAAAAACTGTTTTTT
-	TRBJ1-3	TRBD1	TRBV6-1	CASTLQGATGNTIYF	TGTGCCAGCACTTTACAGGGGGCAACTGGAAACACCATATATTTT